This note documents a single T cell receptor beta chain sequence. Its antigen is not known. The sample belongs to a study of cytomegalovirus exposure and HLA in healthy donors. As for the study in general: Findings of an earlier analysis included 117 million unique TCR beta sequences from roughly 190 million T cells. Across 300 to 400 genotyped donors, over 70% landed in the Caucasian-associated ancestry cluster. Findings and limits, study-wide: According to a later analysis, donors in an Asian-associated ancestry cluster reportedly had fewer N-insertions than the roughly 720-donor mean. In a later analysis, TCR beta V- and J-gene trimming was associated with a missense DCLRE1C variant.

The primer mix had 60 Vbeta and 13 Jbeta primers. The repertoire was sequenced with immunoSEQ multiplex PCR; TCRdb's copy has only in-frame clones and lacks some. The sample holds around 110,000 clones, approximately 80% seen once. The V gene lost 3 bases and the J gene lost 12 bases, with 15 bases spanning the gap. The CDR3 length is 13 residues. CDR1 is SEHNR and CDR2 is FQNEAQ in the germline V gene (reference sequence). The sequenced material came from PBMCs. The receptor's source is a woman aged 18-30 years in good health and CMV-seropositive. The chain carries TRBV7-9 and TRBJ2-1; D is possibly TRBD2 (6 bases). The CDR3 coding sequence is TGTGCCAGCAGCTTGGAGGGATACTTTGGGCAGTTCTTC. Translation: CASSLEGYFGQFF.